The clone carrying this T cell receptor (beta chain) showed up just a few times. The data derive from a study of human T cells and chemical hapten exposure. One entry per CDR3 protein results from TCRdb running MiXCR on the RACE reads. This sample has approximately 110,000 distinct CDR3 sequences; approximately 10% occur once, and the top ten carry under 4.5%. Indicated time point: patch test 1, 2 weeks after DPC sensitization. Treatment meaning: therapeutic diphenylcyclopropenone sensitization with weekly scalp DPC. Sample donors consisted of patients with alopecia, aged 18 to 70 years, who were suitable for DPC. CDR1 is SNHLY, CDR2 FYNNEI, per germline. V gave up 6 bases and J gave up 7 bases; unmatched junction bases: 13. The CDR3 is 16 residues long.

This TCR derives from a woman in her thirties or forties with alopecia areata. Some clones in this sample may be carry-over from other donors' samples. The material was whole blood, obtained in connection with sensitization to the hapten diphenylcyclopropenone (DPC). The chain carries TRBV2 and TRBJ1-5; 9 bases map to TRBD1. CDR3 region: CASSRGPQGASQPQHF. In nucleotides, the CDR3 is TGTGCCAGCAGCCGAGGGCCACAGGGGGCAAGCCAGCCCCAGCATTTT.